This passage covers 7 T cell receptor beta chains from one sample sequenced in a study of T cells in Graves' hyperthyroidism and ophthalmopathy. TCR beta CDR3 sequences were amplified from RNA transcripts. RT-PCR in the first round (using the HTBI primer set) targeted the TCR CDR3. One entry per CDR3 protein results from TCRdb running MiXCR on the multiplex PCR reads. The sample has hundreds of thousands of distinct CDR3 sequences; around 14% are singletons. The sample was blood. The receptor source for this set is a woman aged 25 to 45 with Graves' hyperthyroidism that later progressed to Graves' ophthalmopathy.

This clonotype has at least ten counts. The chain links TRBV30 to TRBJ1-5; D unresolved. This CDR3 has 13 amino acids. V gave up 3 bases and J gave up 7 bases, with 13 bases separating them. CDR1 is GTSNPN and CDR2 is SVGIG in the germline V gene (reference sequence). This CDR3 is CAWSIDTGQPQHF. The CDR3 region has the DNA TGTGCCTGGAGCATCGACACTGGGCAGCCCCAGCATTTT. The whole variable domain, filled in from reference TRBV30 and TRBJ1-5, reads SQTIHQWPATLVQPVGSPLSLECTVEGTSNPNLYWYRQAAGRGLQLLFYSVGIGQISSEVPQNLSASRPQDRQFILSSKKLLLSDSGFYLCAWSIDTGQPQHFGDGTRLSIL.

To note about this clonotype: A read error is likely here: a far larger clone is one base away. The chain is built from TRBV12-3 or TRBV12-4 and TRBJ2-5; tentatively, D is TRBD2 (5 bases). This CDR3 is built from 11 residues. Here the CDR3 reads CASRREETRYF. The DNA of the CDR3 is TGTGCCAGTAGACGGGAAGAGACCCGGTACTTC.

This clonotype was observed many times. The V and J genes are TRBV20-1 and TRBJ2-5, with 11 bases matching TRBD2. CDR3 length equals 15 residues. The J segment lost 4 bases and the V segment lost 5 bases, leaving 9 bases of the junction unmatched. The germline gives CDR1 DFQATT, CDR2 SNEGSKA (reference sequence). The DNA for the CDR3 is TGCAGTGCTGGACCCACTAGCGGGAGAATAGAGACCCAGTACTTC. Its protein is CSAGPTSGRIETQYF.

Ten or more counts support this clonotype. The chain links TRBV28 to TRBJ1-2; possible D gene TRBD1, 6 bases. V shed 8 bases and J shed 8 bases, with 15 bases lying between them. CDR3 size: 12 residues. The V gene's germline CDR1 is MDHEN and CDR2 SYDVKM. CDR3 sequence (DNA): TGTGCCAGCGTACAGGGATTATTGGGCTACACCTTC. Translation gives CASVQGLLGYTF.

As regards this clonotype: A clone one base away is much larger, so this may be a read error. The V call is TRBV20-1, the J call TRBJ2-1; D may match TRBD1 or TRBD2 (5 bases each). Germline V gives CDR1 DFQATT, CDR2 SNEGSKA (reference sequence). This CDR3 has 14 amino acids. The CDR3 nucleotides are TGCAGTGCTAGTACGGGACCTTCTCACAATGAGCAGCTCTTC. Encoded protein: CSASTGPSHNEQLF.

This clonotype was picked up a small number of times. The chain links TRBV29-1 to TRBJ1-2; D not certain. In germline, CDR1 is SQVTM, CDR2 ANQGSEA. The CDR3 has 12 amino acids. The V gene lost 2 bases and the J gene lost 2 bases, with 6 bases spanning the gap. In DNA form, the CDR3 reads TGCAGCGTTGAAAACGGAAACTATGGCTACACCTTC. Residues: CSVENGNYGYTF.

This clonotype showed up many times. This chain joins TRBV3-1 and TRBJ1-1, with D uncertain. This CDR3 has 13 amino acids. Trimming cost V 0 bases and J 8 bases, with 10 bases left between them. CDR1 and CDR2 (germline): LGHDT, YNNKEL (reference sequence). The chain's CDR3 is CASSQDGMTEAFF. The CDR3 DNA sequence: TGTGCCAGCAGCCAAGACGGTATGACAGAAGCTTTCTTT.